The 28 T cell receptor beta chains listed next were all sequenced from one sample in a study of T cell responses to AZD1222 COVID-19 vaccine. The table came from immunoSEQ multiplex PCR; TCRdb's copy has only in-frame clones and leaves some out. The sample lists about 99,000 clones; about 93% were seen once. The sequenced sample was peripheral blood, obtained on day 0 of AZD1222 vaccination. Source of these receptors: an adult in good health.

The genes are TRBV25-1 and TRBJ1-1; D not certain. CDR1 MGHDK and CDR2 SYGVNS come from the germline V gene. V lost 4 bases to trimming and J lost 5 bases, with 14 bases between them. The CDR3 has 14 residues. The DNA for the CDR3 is TGTGCCAGCAGTGCGAACGGCCCGGGAACTGAAGCTTTCTTT. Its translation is CASSANGPGTEAFF.

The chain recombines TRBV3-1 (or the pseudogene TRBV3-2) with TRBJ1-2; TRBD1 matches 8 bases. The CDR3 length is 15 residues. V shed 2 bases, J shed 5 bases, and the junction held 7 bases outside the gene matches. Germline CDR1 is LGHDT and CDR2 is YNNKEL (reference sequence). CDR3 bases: TGTGCCAGCAGCCAACGGACAGGGATGAAATATGGCTACACCTTC. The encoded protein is CASSQRTGMKYGYTF.

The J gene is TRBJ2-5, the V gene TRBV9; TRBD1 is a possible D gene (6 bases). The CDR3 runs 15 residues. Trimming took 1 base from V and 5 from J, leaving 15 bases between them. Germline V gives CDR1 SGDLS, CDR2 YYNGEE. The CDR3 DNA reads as TGTGCCAGCAGCGTACGGTGGGGGCTGGGTGAGACCCAGTACTTC. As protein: CASSVRWGLGETQYF.

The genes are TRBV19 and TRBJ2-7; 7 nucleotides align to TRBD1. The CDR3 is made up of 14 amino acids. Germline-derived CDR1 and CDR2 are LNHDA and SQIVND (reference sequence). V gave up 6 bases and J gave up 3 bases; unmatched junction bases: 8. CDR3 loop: CASREGAGNYEQYF. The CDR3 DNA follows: TGTGCCAGTAGAGAGGGGGCAGGAAACTACGAGCAGTACTTC.

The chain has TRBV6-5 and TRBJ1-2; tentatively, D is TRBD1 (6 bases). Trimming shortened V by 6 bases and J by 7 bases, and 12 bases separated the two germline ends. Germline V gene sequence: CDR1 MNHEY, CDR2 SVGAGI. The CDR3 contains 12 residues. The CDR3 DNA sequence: TGTGCCAGCAGAGGGGGGGGGTTTGGCTACACCTTC. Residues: CASRGGGFGYTF.

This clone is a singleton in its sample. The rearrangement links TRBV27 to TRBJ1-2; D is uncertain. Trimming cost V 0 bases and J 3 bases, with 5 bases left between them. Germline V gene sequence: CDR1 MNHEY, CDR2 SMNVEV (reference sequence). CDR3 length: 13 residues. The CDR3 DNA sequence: TGTGCCAGCAGTTTATCGATAGACTATGGCTACACCTTC. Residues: CASSLSIDYGYTF.

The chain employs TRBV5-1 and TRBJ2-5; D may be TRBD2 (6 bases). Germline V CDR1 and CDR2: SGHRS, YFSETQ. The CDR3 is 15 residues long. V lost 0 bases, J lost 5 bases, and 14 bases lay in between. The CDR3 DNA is TGCGCCAGCAGCTTGGCCGGTGGAGGGGTGGAGACCCAGTACTTC. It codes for CASSLAGGGVETQYF.

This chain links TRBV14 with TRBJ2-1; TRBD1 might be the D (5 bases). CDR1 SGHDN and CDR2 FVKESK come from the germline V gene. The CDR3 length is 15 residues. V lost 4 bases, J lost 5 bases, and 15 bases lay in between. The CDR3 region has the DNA TGTGCCAGCAGCCCCAGGGTGGTTCTTAACAATGAGCAGTTCTTC. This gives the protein CASSPRVVLNNEQFF. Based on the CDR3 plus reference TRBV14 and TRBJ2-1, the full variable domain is EAGVTQFPSHSVIEKGQTVTLRCDPISGHDNLYWYRRVMGKEIKFLLHFVKESKQDESGMPNNRFLAERTGGTYSTLKVQPAELEDSGVYFCASSPRVVLNNEQFFGPGTRLTVL.

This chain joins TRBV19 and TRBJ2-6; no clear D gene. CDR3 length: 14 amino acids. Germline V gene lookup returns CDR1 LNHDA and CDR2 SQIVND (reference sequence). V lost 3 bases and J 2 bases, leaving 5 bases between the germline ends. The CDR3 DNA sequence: TGTGCCAGTAGTATGACCCCTGGGGCCAACGTCCTGACTTTC. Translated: CASSMTPGANVLTF.

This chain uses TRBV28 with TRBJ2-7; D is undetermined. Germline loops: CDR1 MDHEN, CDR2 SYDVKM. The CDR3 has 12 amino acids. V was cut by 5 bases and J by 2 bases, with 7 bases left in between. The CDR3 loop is CASSLYTYEQYF. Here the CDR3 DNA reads TGTGCCAGCAGTCTTTACACCTACGAGCAGTACTTC.

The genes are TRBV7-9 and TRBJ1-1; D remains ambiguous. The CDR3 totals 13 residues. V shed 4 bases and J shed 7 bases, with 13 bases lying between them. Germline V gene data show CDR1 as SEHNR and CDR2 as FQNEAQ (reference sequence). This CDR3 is CASSSSGTVEAFF. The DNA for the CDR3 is TGTGCCAGCAGCTCATCCGGCACAGTTGAAGCTTTCTTT.

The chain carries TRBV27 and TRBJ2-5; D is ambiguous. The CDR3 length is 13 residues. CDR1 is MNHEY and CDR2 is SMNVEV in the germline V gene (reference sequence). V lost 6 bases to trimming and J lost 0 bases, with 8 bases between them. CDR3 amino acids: CASSEEYQETQYF. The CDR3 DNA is TGTGCCAGCAGCGAGGAGTACCAAGAGACCCAGTACTTC.

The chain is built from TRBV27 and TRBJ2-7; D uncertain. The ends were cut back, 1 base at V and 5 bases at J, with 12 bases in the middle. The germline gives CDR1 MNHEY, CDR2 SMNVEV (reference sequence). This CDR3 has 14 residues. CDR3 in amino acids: CASSLYTRQDEQYF. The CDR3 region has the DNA TGTGCCAGCAGTTTATACACCCGGCAGGACGAGCAGTACTTC.

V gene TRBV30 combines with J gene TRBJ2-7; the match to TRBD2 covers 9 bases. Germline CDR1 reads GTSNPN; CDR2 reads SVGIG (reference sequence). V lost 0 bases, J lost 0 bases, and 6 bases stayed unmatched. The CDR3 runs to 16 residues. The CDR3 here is CAWSVPSGRSSYEQYF. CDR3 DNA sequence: TGTGCCTGGAGTGTACCCAGCGGGAGGAGCTCCTACGAGCAGTACTTC.

CDR3 sequence reads: CASSPDRGLNQPQHF. CDR3 bases: TGTGCCAGCAGCCCCGACAGGGGCCTCAATCAGCCCCAGCATTTT. The rearrangement uses TRBV2 and TRBJ1-5, with TRBD1 matching 8 bases. This CDR3 is 15 amino acids long. Losses at the gene ends were 6 bases for V and 3 bases for J; bases not matched to a gene: 7. The germline gives CDR1 SNHLY, CDR2 FYNNEI. Full variable domain (outside the CDR3, taken from reference TRBV2 and TRBJ1-5): EPEVTQTPSHQVTQMGQEVILRCVPISNHLYFYWYRQILGQKVEFLVSFYNNEISEKSEIFDDQFSVERPDGSNFTLKIRSTKLEDSAMYFCASSPDRGLNQPQHFGDGTRLSIL.

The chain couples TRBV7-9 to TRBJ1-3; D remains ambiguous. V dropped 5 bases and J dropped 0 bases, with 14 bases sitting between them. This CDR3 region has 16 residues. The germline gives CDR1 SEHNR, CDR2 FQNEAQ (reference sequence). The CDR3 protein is CASSPWGGHSGNTIYF. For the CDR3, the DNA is TGTGCCAGCAGCCCCTGGGGAGGCCACTCTGGAAACACCATATATTTT.

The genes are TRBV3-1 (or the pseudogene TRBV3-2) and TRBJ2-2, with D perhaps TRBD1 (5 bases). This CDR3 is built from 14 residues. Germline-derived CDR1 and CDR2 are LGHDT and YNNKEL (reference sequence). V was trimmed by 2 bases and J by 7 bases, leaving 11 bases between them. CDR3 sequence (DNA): TGTGCCAGCAGCCAATCGGACACGAACGGGGAGCTGTTTTTT. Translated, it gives CASSQSDTNGELFF.

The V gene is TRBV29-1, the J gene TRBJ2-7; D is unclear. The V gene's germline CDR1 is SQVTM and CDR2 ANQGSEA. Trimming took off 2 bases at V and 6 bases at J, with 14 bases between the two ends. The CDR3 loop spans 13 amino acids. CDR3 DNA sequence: TGCAGCGTTGAACCGATCGTTAAGGGCGAGCAGTACTTC. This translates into CSVEPIVKGEQYF.

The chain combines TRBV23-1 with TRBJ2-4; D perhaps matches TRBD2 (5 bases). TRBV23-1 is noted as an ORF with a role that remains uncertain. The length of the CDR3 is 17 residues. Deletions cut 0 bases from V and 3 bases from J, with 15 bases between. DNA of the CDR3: TGCGCCAGCAGTCAATCGGAGAGAGGGCCGGACAAAAACATTCAGTACTTC. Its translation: CASSQSERGPDKNIQYF.

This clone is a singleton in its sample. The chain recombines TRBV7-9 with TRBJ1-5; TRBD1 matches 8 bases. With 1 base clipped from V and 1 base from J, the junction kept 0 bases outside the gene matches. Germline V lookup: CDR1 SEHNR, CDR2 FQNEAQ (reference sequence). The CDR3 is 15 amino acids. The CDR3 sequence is CASSLGTGSNQPQHF. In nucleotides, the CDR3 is TGTGCCAGCAGCTTAGGGACAGGGAGCAATCAGCCCCAGCATTTT. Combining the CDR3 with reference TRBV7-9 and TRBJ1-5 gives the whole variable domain DTGVSQNPRHKITKRGQNVTFRCDPISEHNRLYWYRQTLGQGPEFLTYFQNEAQLEKSRLLSDRFSAERPKGSFSTLEIQRTEQGDSAMYLCASSLGTGSNQPQHFGDGTRLSIL.

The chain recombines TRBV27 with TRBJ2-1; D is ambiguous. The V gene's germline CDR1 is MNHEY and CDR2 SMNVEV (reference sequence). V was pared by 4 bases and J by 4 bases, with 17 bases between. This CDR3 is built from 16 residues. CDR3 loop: CASSSGSVARYNEQFF. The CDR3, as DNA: TGTGCCAGCAGTTCTGGTTCGGTAGCTAGGTACAATGAGCAGTTCTTC.

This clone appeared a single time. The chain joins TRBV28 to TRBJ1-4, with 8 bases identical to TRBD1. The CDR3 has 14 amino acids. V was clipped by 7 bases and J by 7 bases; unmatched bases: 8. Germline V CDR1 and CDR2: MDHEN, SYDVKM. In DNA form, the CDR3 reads TGTGCCAGCATCCAGGGGGCGAGCGGTGAAAAACTGTTTTTT. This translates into CASIQGASGEKLFF.

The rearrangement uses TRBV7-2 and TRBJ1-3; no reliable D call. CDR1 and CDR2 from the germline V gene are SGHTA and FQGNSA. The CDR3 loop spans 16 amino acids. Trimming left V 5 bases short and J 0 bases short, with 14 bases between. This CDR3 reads CASSAYTSSSGNTIYF. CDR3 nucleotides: TGTGCCAGCAGCGCATATACGTCAAGCTCTGGAAACACCATATATTTT.

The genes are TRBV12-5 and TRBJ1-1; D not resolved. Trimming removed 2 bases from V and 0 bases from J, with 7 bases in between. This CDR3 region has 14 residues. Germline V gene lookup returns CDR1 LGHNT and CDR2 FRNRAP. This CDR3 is CASGLTPVNTEAFF. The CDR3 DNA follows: TGTGCTAGTGGTTTGACCCCAGTGAACACTGAAGCTTTCTTT.

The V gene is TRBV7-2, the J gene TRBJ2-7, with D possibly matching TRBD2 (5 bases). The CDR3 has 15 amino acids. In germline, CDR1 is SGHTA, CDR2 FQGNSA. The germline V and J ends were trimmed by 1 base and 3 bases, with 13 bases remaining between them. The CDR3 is CASSLGEMLNYEQYF. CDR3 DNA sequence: TGTGCCAGCAGCTTAGGGGAGATGTTGAACTACGAGCAGTACTTC.

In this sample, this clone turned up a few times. The CDR3 here is CASSPGARGHGEAFF. The CDR3 region has the DNA TGCGCCAGCAGCCCGGGGGCCAGGGGGCACGGTGAAGCTTTCTTT. The J gene is TRBJ1-1, the V gene TRBV4-1, with 8 bases matching TRBD1. The CDR3 has 15 residues. V was pared by 4 bases and J by 7 bases, with 11 bases of the junction left unmatched. Germline CDR1 MGHRA, CDR2 YSYEKL.

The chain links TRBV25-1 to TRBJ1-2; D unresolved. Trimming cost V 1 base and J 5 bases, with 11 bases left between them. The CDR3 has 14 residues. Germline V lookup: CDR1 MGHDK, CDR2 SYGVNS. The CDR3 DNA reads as TGTGCCAGCAGTGAATCACTATCCAGTTATGGCTACACCTTC. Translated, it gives CASSESLSSYGYTF.

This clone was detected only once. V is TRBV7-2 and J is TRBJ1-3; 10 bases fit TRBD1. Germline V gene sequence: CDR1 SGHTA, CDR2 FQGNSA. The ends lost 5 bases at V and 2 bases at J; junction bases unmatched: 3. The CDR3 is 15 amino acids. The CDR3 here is CASSADRGAGNTIYF. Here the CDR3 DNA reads TGTGCCAGCAGCGCGGACAGGGGGGCTGGAAACACCATATATTTT.